The clone carrying this T cell receptor beta chain was observed a few times. The data derive from a study of OX40 agonist ivuxolimab in advanced cancers. Measured with immunoSEQ multiplex PCR; TCRdb has only the in-frame clones, and not every one. The sample includes about 76,000 clones, around 90% seen only once; the top ten take around 2.5%. Germline V CDR1 and CDR2: MNHEY, SMNVEV (reference sequence). With 1 base removed from V and 5 bases from J, the gap between germline ends came to 0 bases. This CDR3 comprises 12 residues. The material sequenced was CD4+ or CD8+ T cells sorted from blood, taken in a trial of the OX40 agonist ivuxolimab. V usage is TRBV27 and J usage is TRBJ1-6, with no clear D. The receptor was derived from an adult with an advanced solid tumor such as melanoma, head and neck, liver or kidney cancer. CDR3 protein: CASSLYNSPLHF. The DNA of the CDR3 is TGTGCCAGCAGTTTATATAATTCACCCCTCCACTTT.